This T cell receptor beta chain was captured by sequencing in a study of T cell responses to AZD1222 COVID-19 vaccine. Produced via immunoSEQ multiplex PCR; TCRdb's table is partial and in-frame only. In the table there are fewer than 200,000 clones, about 89% of which are singletons. Looked up from germline, CDR1 is SQVTM and CDR2 is ANQGSEA. There are 17 residues in the CDR3. The ends lost 4 bases at V and 4 bases at J; junction bases unmatched: 14. The sequence was obtained from an adult in good health. The chain couples TRBV29-1 to TRBJ2-4, with TRBD2 matching over 9 bases. Sample: peripheral blood, taken on day 0 of AZD1222 vaccination. The CDR3 coding sequence is TGCAGCGTTGCGGGATGGGCTAGCGGGATGAGGAAAAACATTCAGTACTTC. Translated, it gives CSVAGWASGMRKNIQYF.